This note documents a single T cell receptor (beta chain) sequence. There are 15 residues in the CDR3. V was clipped by 0 bases and J by 6 bases, with 15 bases between them. CDR1 SGHRS and CDR2 YFSETQ come from the germline V gene. The data stem from a study of T cell responses to AZD1222 COVID-19 vaccine. Pooled samples include second doses given at about 4 or 12 weeks. Sequencing was performed with immunoSEQ multiplex PCR; in TCRdb, only in-frame clones are kept and a portion is missing. The sample holds 100,000 to 150,000 clones, over 80% seen once. The sequencing used peripheral blood, collected 28 days after the second AZD1222 dose. This TCR was recovered from an adult who received the AZD1222 COVID-19 vaccine. This sequence joins TRBV5-1 and TRBJ1-1, with D possibly being TRBD1 (5 bases). The CDR3 is CASSLAAALGAEAFF. The CDR3 DNA reads TGCGCCAGCAGCTTGGCGGCAGCACTGGGGGCTGAAGCTTTCTTT.